This passage covers 4 T cell receptor beta chains from one sample sequenced in a study of blood T cell repertoires in COVID-19. This table comes from immunoSEQ multiplex PCR, and its TCRdb copy is limited to in-frame clones, with some not included. This table holds about 92,000 clones, 75% to 90% found once. The sequenced sample was peripheral blood. The receptors come from a woman aged 80 or older with active or convalescent COVID-19.

The rearrangement links TRBV10-3 to TRBJ2-2, with TRBD2 matching over 11 bases. The CDR3 is 16 residues long. Looked up from germline, CDR1 is ENHRY and CDR2 is SYGVKD. The trim removed 2 bases at V and 4 bases at J, leaving 3 bases unmatched. The CDR3 loop reads CAISEPSGGTTGELFF. DNA for the CDR3: TGTGCCATCAGTGAGCCTAGCGGGGGGACCACCGGGGAGCTGTTTTTT.

The rearrangement joins TRBV6-5 to TRBJ2-7, with TRBD2 identical over 10 bases. Germline V CDR1 and CDR2: MNHEY, SVGAGI. The ends lost 6 bases at V and 1 base at J; junction bases unmatched: 6. The CDR3 is made up of 15 amino acids. In DNA form, the CDR3 reads TGTGCCAGCAGCAGAGTAGCGGGAGGTTCCTACGAGCAGTACTTC. Its protein product is CASSRVAGGSYEQYF.

Only a few counts were recorded for this clone. V is TRBV7-2 and J is TRBJ2-5; 8 nucleotides match TRBD2. In germline, CDR1 is SGHTA, CDR2 FQGNSA. CDR3 length: 15 residues. Trimming removed 3 bases from V and 4 bases from J; junction bases left unmatched: 7. CDR3 DNA sequence: TGTGCCAGCAGCTTGAGTAGCGGGGTCGGAGAGACCCAGTACTTC. Its protein product is CASSLSSGVGETQYF.

The chain has TRBV5-1 and TRBJ1-1; no clear D gene. The CDR3 length is 11 residues. V shed 5 bases and J shed 5 bases, with 7 bases lying between them. CDR1 is SGHRS and CDR2 is YFSETQ in the germline V gene. The CDR3 protein is CASREETEAFF. The CDR3 DNA follows: TGCGCCAGCAGAGAGGAAACTGAAGCTTTCTTT. The variable domain in full, completed from reference TRBV5-1 and TRBJ1-1, reads KAGVTQTPRYLIKTRGQQVTLSCSPISGHRSVSWYQQTPGQGLQFLFEYFSETQRNKGNFPGRFSGRQFSNSRSEMNVSTLELGDSALYLCASREETEAFFGQGTRLTVV.